This T cell receptor (beta chain) is from a study of T cell clonotyping in hematopoietic cell transplantation. Study results and caveats: Recipient TCR diversity dropped after transplant; expanded clonotypes rose from day 30 to 180. CD4 and CD8 repertoire contributions could not be separated without sorting. Few recipient clonotypes overlapped donors; over 95% were de novo at given depth.

A remark on this clone: Its matching antigen is unknown.

The germline V gene encodes CDR1 MDHEN and CDR2 SYDVKM. CDR3 size: 15 residues. V shed 6 bases, J shed 0 bases, and the junction held 8 bases outside the gene matches. Recipients were bled about 28 days pretransplant and at posttransplant days 30, 100, 180. Libraries were prepared by immunoSEQ multiplex PCR; TCRdb keeps only in-frame clonotypes and omits some of them. The sample includes some 11,000 clones, approximately 49% of them seen just once. This TCR was sampled from a male patient in his fifties who had an allogeneic stem cell transplant from an unrelated donor, so the T cells may come from the graft donor. Some clones in this sample may be carry-over from other donors' samples. V gene TRBV28 combines with J gene TRBJ2-7, with TRBD2 matching 7 bases. Specimen: PBMCs, collected 30 days after allogeneic stem cell transplant. The CDR3 sequence is CASSEPSGSSYEQYF. For the CDR3, the DNA is TGTGCCAGCAGCGAACCTAGCGGCAGCTCCTACGAGCAGTACTTC.